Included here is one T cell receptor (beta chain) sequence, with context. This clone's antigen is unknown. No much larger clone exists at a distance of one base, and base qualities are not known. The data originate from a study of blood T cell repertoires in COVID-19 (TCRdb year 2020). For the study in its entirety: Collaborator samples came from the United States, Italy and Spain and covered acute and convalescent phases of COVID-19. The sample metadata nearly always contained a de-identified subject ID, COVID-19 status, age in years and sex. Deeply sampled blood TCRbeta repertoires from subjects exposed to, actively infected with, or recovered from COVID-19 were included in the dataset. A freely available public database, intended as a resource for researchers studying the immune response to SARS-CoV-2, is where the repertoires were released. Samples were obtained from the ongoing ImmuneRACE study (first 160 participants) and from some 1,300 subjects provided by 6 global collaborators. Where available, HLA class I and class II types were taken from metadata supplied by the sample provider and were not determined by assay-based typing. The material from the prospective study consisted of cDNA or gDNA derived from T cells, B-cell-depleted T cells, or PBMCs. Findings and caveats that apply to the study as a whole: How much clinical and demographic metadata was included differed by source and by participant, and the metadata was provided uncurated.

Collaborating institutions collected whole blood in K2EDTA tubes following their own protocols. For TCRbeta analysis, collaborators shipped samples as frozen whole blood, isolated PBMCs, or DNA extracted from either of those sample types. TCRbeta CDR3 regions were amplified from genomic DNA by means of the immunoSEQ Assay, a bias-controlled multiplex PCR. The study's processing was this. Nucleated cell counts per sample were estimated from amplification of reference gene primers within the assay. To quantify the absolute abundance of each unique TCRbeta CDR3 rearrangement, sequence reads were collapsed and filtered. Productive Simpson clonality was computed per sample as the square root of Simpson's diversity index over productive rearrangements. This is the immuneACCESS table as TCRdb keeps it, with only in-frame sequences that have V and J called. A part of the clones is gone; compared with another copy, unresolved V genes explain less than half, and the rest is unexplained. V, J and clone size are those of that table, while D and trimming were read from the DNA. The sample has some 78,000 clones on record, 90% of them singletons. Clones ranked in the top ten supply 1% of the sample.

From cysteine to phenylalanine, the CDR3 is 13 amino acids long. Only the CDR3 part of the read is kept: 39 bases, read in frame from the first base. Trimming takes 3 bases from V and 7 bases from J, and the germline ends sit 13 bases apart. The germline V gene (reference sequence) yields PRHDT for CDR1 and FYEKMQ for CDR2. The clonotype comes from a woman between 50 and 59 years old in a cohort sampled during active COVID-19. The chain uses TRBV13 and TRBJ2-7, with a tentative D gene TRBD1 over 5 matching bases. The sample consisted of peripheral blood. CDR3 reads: CASSFSGPGEQYF. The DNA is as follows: TGTGCCAGCAGCTTTTCAGGGCCCGGGGAGCAGTACTTC.